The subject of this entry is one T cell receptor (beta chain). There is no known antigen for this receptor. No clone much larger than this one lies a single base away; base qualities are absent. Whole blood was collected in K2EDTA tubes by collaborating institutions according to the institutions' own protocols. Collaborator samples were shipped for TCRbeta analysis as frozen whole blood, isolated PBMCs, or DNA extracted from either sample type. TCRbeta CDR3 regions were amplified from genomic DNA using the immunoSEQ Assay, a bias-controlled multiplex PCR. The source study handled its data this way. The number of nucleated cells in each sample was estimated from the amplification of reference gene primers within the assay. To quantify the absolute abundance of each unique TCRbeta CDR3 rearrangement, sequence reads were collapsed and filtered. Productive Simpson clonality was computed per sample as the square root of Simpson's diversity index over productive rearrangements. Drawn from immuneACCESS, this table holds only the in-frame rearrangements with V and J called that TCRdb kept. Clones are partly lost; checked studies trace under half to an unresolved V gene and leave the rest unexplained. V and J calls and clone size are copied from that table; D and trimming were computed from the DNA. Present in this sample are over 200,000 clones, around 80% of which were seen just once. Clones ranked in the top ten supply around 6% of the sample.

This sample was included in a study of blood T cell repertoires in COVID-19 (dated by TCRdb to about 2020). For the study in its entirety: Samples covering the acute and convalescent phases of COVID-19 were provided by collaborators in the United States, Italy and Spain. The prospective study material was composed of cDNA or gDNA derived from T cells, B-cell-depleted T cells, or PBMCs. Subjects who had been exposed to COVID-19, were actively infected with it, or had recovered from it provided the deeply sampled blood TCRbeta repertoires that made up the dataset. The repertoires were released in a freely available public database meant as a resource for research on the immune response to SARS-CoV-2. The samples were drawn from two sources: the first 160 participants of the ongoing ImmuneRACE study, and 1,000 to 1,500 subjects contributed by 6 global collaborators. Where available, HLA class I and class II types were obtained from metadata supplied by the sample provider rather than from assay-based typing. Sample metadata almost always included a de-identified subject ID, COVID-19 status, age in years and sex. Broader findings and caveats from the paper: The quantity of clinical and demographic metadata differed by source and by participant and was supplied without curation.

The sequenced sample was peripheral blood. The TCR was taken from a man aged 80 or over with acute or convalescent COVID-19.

In nucleotides, the sequence is TGTGCCAGCAGCCATCCCGGGACTGCCTCAACTAATGAAAAACTGTTTTTT. Its coded protein is CASSHPGTASTNEKLFF. The sequence joins TRBV3-1 (or the pseudogene TRBV3-2) to TRBJ1-4; the D gene is possibly TRBD1, with 5 bases matching. V loses 3 bases, J loses 0 bases, and the germline ends lie 14 bases apart. The CDR3 contains 17 residues, cysteine and phenylalanine counted. CDR3 DNA is the only sequence kept; it has 51 bases, read in frame from the first base. CDR1 and CDR2 (LGHDT, YNNKEL) derive from the germline V gene (reference sequence).